A selection of T cell receptor beta chains follows, all from one sample in a study of blood T cell repertoires in COVID-19. The assay was immunoSEQ multiplex PCR, and TCRdb's table has in-frame clones only and misses some. The sample consists of some 350,000 clones, under 95% of them appearing once. Sequenced: peripheral blood. These receptors were taken from a woman between 18 and 29 years old who had recovered from COVID-19. Each CDR3 is given with its conserved first and last residue. A D gene is named only where the DNA matches it firmly. Expanded clones get a size class; other rows say once, few or many, or leave the size out.

J gene: TRBJ1-2; V gene: TRBV28; clone size: NA; D gene: NA; CDR3 protein: CASSLIQGRRGYTF; CDR3 DNA: TGTGCCAGCAGTTTAATACAGGGTCGACGGGGCTACACCTTC
J gene: TRBJ1-2; V gene: TRBV30; clone size: NA; D gene: NA; CDR3 protein: CAYRVSGYTF; CDR3 DNA: TGTGCCTACAGGGTTAGCGGCTACACCTTC
J gene: TRBJ2-1; V gene: TRBV12-5; clone size: NA; D gene: NA; CDR3 protein: CASGPSLNEQFF; CDR3 DNA: TGTGCTAGTGGTCCCTCACTCAATGAGCAGTTCTTC
J gene: TRBJ1-2; V gene: TRBV4-3; clone size: once; D gene: NA; CDR3 protein: CASSQGDWEVSGYTF; CDR3 DNA: TGCGCCAGCAGCCAAGGGGACTGGGAAGTCTCAGGCTACACCTTC
J gene: TRBJ1-4; V gene: TRBV30; clone size: NA; D gene: TRBD1; CDR3 protein: CAWRDRGVIEKLFF; CDR3 DNA: TGTGCCTGGCGGGACAGGGGAGTTATTGAAAAACTGTTTTTT
J gene: TRBJ1-2; V gene: TRBV5-1; clone size: once; D gene: TRBD1; CDR3 protein: CASSLDGQGSEGYTF; CDR3 DNA: TGCGCCAGCAGCTTGGACGGACAGGGATCAGAGGGCTACACCTTC
J gene: TRBJ1-1; V gene: TRBV5-1; clone size: once; D gene: NA; CDR3 protein: CASSLYPRENTEAFF; CDR3 DNA: TGCGCCAGCAGCTTGTATCCCAGGGAGAACACTGAAGCTTTCTTT
J gene: TRBJ2-2; V gene: TRBV25-1; clone size: NA; D gene: NA; CDR3 protein: CASRFAGELFF; CDR3 DNA: TGTGCCAGCCGTTTTGCCGGGGAGCTGTTTTTT
J gene: TRBJ1-1; V gene: TRBV5-4; clone size: once; D gene: NA; CDR3 protein: CASSLDRNTEAFF; CDR3 DNA: TGTGCCAGCAGTCTTGACAGGAACACTGAAGCTTTCTTT
J gene: TRBJ2-5; V gene: TRBV27; clone size: once; D gene: NA; CDR3 protein: CASSPLEGGLETQYF; CDR3 DNA: TGTGCCAGCAGCCCACTGGAGGGGGGGCTGGAGACCCAGTACTTC
J gene: TRBJ1-2; V gene: TRBV5-6; clone size: NA; D gene: TRBD1; CDR3 protein: CASAPTGGTGLGGYTF; CDR3 DNA: TGTGCCAGCGCCCCTACCGGGGGGACAGGGTTGGGTGGCTACACCTTC
J gene: TRBJ2-2; V gene: TRBV24-1; clone size: NA; D gene: TRBD1; CDR3 protein: CATRGTGQVAGELFF; CDR3 DNA: TGTGCCACCAGGGGGACAGGGCAGGTGGCCGGGGAGCTGTTTTTT
J gene: TRBJ2-3; V gene: TRBV30; clone size: NA; D gene: TRBD2; CDR3 protein: CAWSAGTSGILDTQYF; CDR3 DNA: TGTGCCTGGAGTGCCGGGACTAGCGGGATTCTTGATACGCAGTATTTT
J gene: TRBJ2-1; V gene: TRBV15; clone size: once; D gene: TRBD2; CDR3 protein: CATSRTSSYNEQFF; CDR3 DNA: TGTGCCACCAGCCGGACTAGCTCCTACAATGAGCAGTTCTTC